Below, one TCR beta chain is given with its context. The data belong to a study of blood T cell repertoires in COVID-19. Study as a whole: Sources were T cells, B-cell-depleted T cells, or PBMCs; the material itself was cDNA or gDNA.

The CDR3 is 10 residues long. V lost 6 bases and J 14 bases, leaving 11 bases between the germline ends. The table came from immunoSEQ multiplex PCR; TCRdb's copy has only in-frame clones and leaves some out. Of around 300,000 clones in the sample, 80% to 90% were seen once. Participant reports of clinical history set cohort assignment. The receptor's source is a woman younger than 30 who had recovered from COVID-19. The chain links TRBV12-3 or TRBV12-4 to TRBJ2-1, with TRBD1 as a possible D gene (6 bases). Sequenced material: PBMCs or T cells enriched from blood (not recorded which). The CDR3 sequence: CASSRRDKFF. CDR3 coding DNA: TGTGCCAGCAGCCGCCGGGACAAGTTCTTC.